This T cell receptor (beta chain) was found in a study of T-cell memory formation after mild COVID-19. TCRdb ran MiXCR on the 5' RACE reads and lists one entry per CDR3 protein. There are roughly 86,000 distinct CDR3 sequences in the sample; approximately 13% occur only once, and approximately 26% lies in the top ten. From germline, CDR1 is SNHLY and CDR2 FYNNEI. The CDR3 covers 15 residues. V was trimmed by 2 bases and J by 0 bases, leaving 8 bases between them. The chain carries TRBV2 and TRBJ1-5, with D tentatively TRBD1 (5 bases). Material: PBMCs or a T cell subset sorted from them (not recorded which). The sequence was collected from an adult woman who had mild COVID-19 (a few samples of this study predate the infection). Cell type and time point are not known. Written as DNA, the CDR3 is TGTGCCAGCAGTGAATGGGGGAATAGCAATCAGCCCCAGCATTTT. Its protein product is CASSEWGNSNQPQHF.